This paragraph reports one T cell receptor beta chain. Its target is unknown. This record comes from a study of human T cells and chemical hapten exposure. The germline V gene encodes CDR1 DFQATT and CDR2 SNEGSKA (reference sequence). The trim removed 0 bases at V and 9 bases at J, leaving 5 bases unmatched. CDR3 length: 14 amino acids. The study's findings and limits: Expanded TCR counts at PT1 were positively correlated with the patch test score.

As originally analysed: Per-sample TCR counts ranged from about 23,224 to 750,000, median 95,638. MiXCR, run by TCRdb on the RACE reads, gives a single entry per CDR3 protein. TCRdb's processing, not the authors', yielded these V and J calls. Here the sample spans about 380,000 distinct CDR3 sequences, 4% to 5.5% being singletons. Sample time point: patch test 1, 2 weeks after DPC sensitization. The treatment: therapeutic diphenylcyclopropenone sensitization with weekly scalp DPC. Blood draws came before every patch-test application. The authors extracted total RNA from unfractionated whole blood. The sample in question was whole blood, obtained in connection with sensitization to the hapten diphenylcyclopropenone (DPC). The sequence derives from a woman between 45 and 65 years old with alopecia areata. Some clones in this sample may be carry-over from other donors' samples. The chain uses TRBV20-1 and TRBJ2-1, with TRBD2 identical over 10 bases. The CDR3 bases are TGCAGTGCTAGAGATCCTAGCGGGGGATCTGAGCAGTTCTTC. This sequence encodes CSARDPSGGSEQFF.